The rows below give T cell receptor beta chains drawn from one sample of a study of early stage breast cancer tumors. Using immunoSEQ multiplex PCR, the repertoire was profiled, and TCRdb retains in-frame clones only, with some absent. The table shows about 51,000 clones, with roughly 78% occurring only once. The specimen was blood. The receptors shown here come from a person aged 35 to 50 with breast cancer. The CDR3 runs from the conserved cysteine through the conserved F or W. Fields, in order: V gene, CDR3 length, J gene, D gene, clone size, CDR3 DNA, CDR3 protein. The D gene is left open where the match is weak. Clone size, where shown, is once, few, many, or a class for clones that have expanded.

TRBV13	16	TRBJ1-2	NA	NA	TGTGCCAGCAGCTTAGGAGGGGCAGCACCTAACTATGGCTACACCTTC	CASSLGGAAPNYGYTF
TRBV7-2	15	TRBJ2-7	TRBD1	NA	TGTGCCAGCAGCCTAACCGGGACAGGTCGGTACGAGCAGTACTTC	CASSLTGTGRYEQYF
TRBV7-2	15	TRBJ2-7	NA	NA	TGTGCCAGCAGCTTAGAACCTGGAGTGATCTACGAGCAGTACTTC	CASSLEPGVIYEQYF
TRBV7-8	14	TRBJ2-7	NA	once	TGTGCCAGCAGCTCGAGGGGGAACCCCTACGAGCAGTACTTC	CASSSRGNPYEQYF
TRBV11-2	16	TRBJ2-5	TRBD2	NA	TGTGCCAGCAGCCCCTGGACTAGCGGGAACCACGAGACCCAGTACTTC	CASSPWTSGNHETQYF
TRBV5-1	16	TRBJ2-3	TRBD2	once	TGCGCCAGCAGCCCTTGGACTAGCGGGAGCACAGATACGCAGTATTTT	CASSPWTSGSTDTQYF
TRBV29-1	14	TRBJ2-5	TRBD2	NA	TGCAGCGTTGAATTTGGGACTAGCGAAGAGACCCAGTACTTC	CSVEFGTSEETQYF
TRBV10-2	12	TRBJ2-3	NA	NA	TGCGCCAGCAGTGAGTCGCAGGGGCCGCAGTATTTT	CASSESQGPQYF
TRBV5-1	15	TRBJ1-1	NA	NA	TGCGCCAGCAGCTTGATCGGGTCCGTAAACACTGAAGCTTTCTTT	CASSLIGSVNTEAFF
TRBV2	14	TRBJ1-5	TRBD1	NA	TGTGCCAGCAGTGACAGGGGGGAAAATCAGCCCCAGCATTTT	CASSDRGENQPQHF
TRBV11-3	14	TRBJ1-1	NA	NA	TGTGCCAGCAGCTTAGAATCAGGGAAGACTGAAGCTTTCTTT	CASSLESGKTEAFF
TRBV11-2	15	TRBJ2-3	NA	NA	TGTGCCAGCAGCTTACTGGAACTAAGCACAGATACGCAGTATTTT	CASSLLELSTDTQYF
TRBV30	16	TRBJ2-7	NA	once	TGTGCCTGGAGTATCACCTGGCAGGGGCCCTCCCACGAGCAGTACTTC	CAWSITWQGPSHEQYF
TRBV5-1	15	TRBJ2-3	TRBD2	NA	TGCGCCAGCAGCTCCTCCGGGACTAACACAGATACGCAGTATTTT	CASSSSGTNTDTQYF
TRBV10-3	13	TRBJ1-1	NA	NA	TGTGCCGTAACAGGTCCAGAGAACACTGAAGCTTTCTTT	CAVTGPENTEAFF
TRBV7-9	18	TRBJ2-3	TRBD2	NA	TGTGCCAGCAGCCGGACTAGCGGGGGGAGCCACAGCACAGATACGCAGTATTTT	CASSRTSGGSHSTDTQYF
TRBV19	16	TRBJ2-7	NA	once	TGTGCCAGTAGCCCTGTTGGGGACAAGGGAAGCTACGAGCAGTACTTC	CASSPVGDKGSYEQYF
TRBV2	14	TRBJ2-5	TRBD2	NA	TGTGCCAGCATCAAACAAGGCTCGGGAGGGACCCAGTACTTC	CASIKQGSGGTQYF
TRBV7-8	16	TRBJ2-3	TRBD2	few	TGTGCCAGCAGCTTAGTAGCGGGAGGGACCACAGATACGCAGTATTTT	CASSLVAGGTTDTQYF
TRBV2	14	TRBJ1-2	NA	few	TGTGCCAGCAGTGAGGAGCGGATTAACTATGGCTACACCTTC	CASSEERINYGYTF
TRBV5-1	13	TRBJ1-1	NA	NA	TGCGCCAGCAGCTTGGAGGGGAACACTGAAGCTTTCTTT	CASSLEGNTEAFF
TRBV13	15	TRBJ2-5	TRBD2	NA	TGTGCCAGCAGCGCCGGGACTAGCGGGCAAGAGACCCAGTACTTC	CASSAGTSGQETQYF
TRBV30	20	TRBJ1-3	TRBD1	NA	TGTGCCTGGAGTGTAAGTGAATCGGACAGGCCTCCCGACTCTGGAAACACCATATATTTT	CAWSVSESDRPPDSGNTIYF
TRBV7-8	16	TRBJ2-5	TRBD1	NA	TGTGCCAGCAGCTTAATTGGGGACAGGGGTGGAGAGACCCAGTACTTC	CASSLIGDRGGETQYF
TRBV29-1	10	TRBJ1-2	NA	NA	TGCAGCGTCGAAGAGCGCGGCTACACCTTC	CSVEERGYTF
TRBV2	12	TRBJ2-7	TRBD2	NA	TGTGCCAGCAGCTCACTAGCGTACGAGCAGTACTTC	CASSSLAYEQYF
TRBV4-1	15	TRBJ2-1	TRBD1	NA	TGCGCCAGCAGCCAAGGCGGGACAGGGTCGTATGAGCAGTTCTTC	CASSQGGTGSYEQFF
TRBV30	13	TRBJ2-3	NA	NA	TGTGCCTGTCGGAGGGGGGTCACAGATACGCAGTATTTT	CACRRGVTDTQYF
TRBV10-1	13	TRBJ2-2	NA	NA	TGCGCCAGCAGTGCAGAACCCCCCGGGGAGCTGTTTTTT	CASSAEPPGELFF
TRBV6-1	15	TRBJ1-4	NA	NA	TGTGCCAGCAGTGCAGACCCAGCAACTAATGAAAAACTGTTTTTT	CASSADPATNEKLFF